This passage covers 29 T cell receptor beta chains from one sample sequenced in a study of breast tumors, draining lymph nodes, adjacent tissues. The lymph nodes were axillary draining lymph nodes from breast cancer patients. TCRdb used MiXCR to reprocess the multiplex PCR reads, holding one entry per CDR3 protein. The data show approximately 89,000 distinct CDR3 sequences, approximately 30% seen once. Sequencing was performed on axillary lymph node tissue. These TCRs come from a female donor with breast cancer. Some clones in this sample may be carry-over from other donors' samples.

Comment on this clonotype: The missing conserved phenylalanine or tryptophan at the end of this CDR3 makes a read error likely. The chain carries TRBV24-1 and TRBJ2-3; D gene uncertain. The DNA matches TRBJ1-5 better at its end, which makes the J call doubtful. The germline V gene encodes CDR1 KGHDR and CDR2 SFDVKD. CDR3 length equals 18 residues. Here the CDR3 reads CATSDLGADRASTDTQHL. The CDR3 bases are TGTGCCACCAGTGATTTGGGCGCAGACCGTGCTAGCACAGATACGCAGCATCTT.

This clonotype was counted many times. The V gene is TRBV4-1, the J gene TRBJ2-1; D ambiguous. V was clipped by 1 base and J by 0 bases, with 10 bases between them. Germline V gene lookup returns CDR1 MGHRA and CDR2 YSYEKL. This CDR3 region has 16 residues. The CDR3 nucleotides are TGCGCCAGCAGCCAAGTCGACATTTTCTCCTACAATGAGCAGTTCTTC. This codes for CASSQVDIFSYNEQFF.

Ten or more counts support this clonotype. V and J are TRBV7-8 and TRBJ2-3, with TRBD2 matching 8 bases. The CDR3 has 16 residues. Looked up from germline, CDR1 is SGHVS and CDR2 is FQNEAQ. The trim removed 1 base at V and 1 base at J, leaving 4 bases unmatched. The CDR3 nucleotides are TGTGCCAGCAGCTTAGAGGTCGGGAGGGGCACAGATACGCAGTATTTT. This encodes CASSLEVGRGTDTQYF.

This clonotype has ten or more counts. The chain couples TRBV14 to TRBJ2-5; D gene uncertain. The CDR3 is 14 amino acids. From germline, CDR1 is SGHDN and CDR2 FVKESK. V was pared by 0 bases and J by 4 bases, with 9 bases between. The CDR3 region is CASSQDLARETQYF. For the CDR3, the DNA is TGTGCCAGCAGCCAAGATTTAGCCAGAGAGACCCAGTACTTC.

The table lists this clonotype with many counts. CDR3 in DNA: TGTGCCAGCAGCTTGGACAACATGGGAGGCTACACCTTC. Translating gives CASSLDNMGGYTF. J is TRBJ1-2 and V is TRBV5-8; D call uncertain. V lost 0 bases and J 8 bases, leaving 11 bases between the germline ends. The CDR3 runs 13 residues. Germline CDR1 is SGHTS and CDR2 is YDEGEE. Variable domain in full (rest from reference TRBV5-8 and TRBJ1-2): EAGVTQSPTHLIKTRGQQATLRCSPISGHTSVYWYQQALGLGLQFLLWYDEGEERNRGNFPPRFSGRQFPNYSSELNVNALELEDSALYLCASSLDNMGGYTFGSGTRLTVV.

A remark on this clonotype: Just one base apart from a much larger clone, this may be a read error. The chain couples TRBV5-6 to TRBJ1-2, with a weak D call TRBD1 (6 bases). Germline V lookup: CDR1 SGHDT, CDR2 YYEEEE. This CDR3 has 16 amino acids. The CDR3, as DNA: TGTGCCAACAGCTCCAGGACAGCATCTCGGATCGGTGGCTACACCTTC. This translates into CANSSRTASRIGGYTF.

The chain combines TRBV7-9 with TRBJ2-5; 10 bases fit TRBD2. J gave up 0 bases and V 4 bases, and 11 bases lay outside the gene matches. CDR1 is SEHNR, CDR2 FQNEAQ, per germline (reference sequence). This CDR3 is built from 18 residues. The DNA for the CDR3 is TGTGCCAGCAGCTCAATACTAGCGGGAACCTCTAACCAAGAGACCCAGTACTTC. Translation gives CASSSILAGTSNQETQYF.

This clonotype was counted at least ten times. The rearrangement uses TRBV6-2 or TRBV6-3 and TRBJ2-7; D perhaps matches TRBD2 (5 bases). CDR1 and CDR2 (germline): MNHEY, SVGEGT. CDR3 length: 12 amino acids. The V end was cut by 5 bases, the J end by 7 bases, with 12 bases between. In DNA, the CDR3 is TGTGCCAGCAGTCGAGGGTGGCAGGAGCAGTACTTC. Translated, it gives CASSRGWQEQYF.

Turning to this clonotype: Its ends do not fully match the called genes, so a read error is possible. The J gene is TRBJ2-1, the V gene TRBV29-1; unclear D gene. Germline assignment: CDR1 SQVTM and CDR2 ANQGSEA. This CDR3 spans 12 amino acids. As DNA, the CDR3 is TGCAGCGGGTCTGTCCAGAGCAATGAGCAGCCCTTC. Its protein product is CSGSVQSNEQPF.

By sample share, this clonotype is medium-sized (0.01 to 0.1%). This chain links TRBV29-1 with TRBJ1-5; TRBD1 aligns across 7 bases. Trimming cost V 5 bases and J 8 bases; bases outside gene matches: 9. This CDR3 contains 13 residues. CDR1 and CDR2 (germline): SQVTM, ANQGSEA. The CDR3 loop is CSVKGQPGEPQHF. The CDR3 region has the DNA TGCAGCGTTAAGGGACAGCCGGGCGAGCCCCAGCATTTT.

This clonotype has a count of ten or more. The V and J genes are TRBV15 and TRBJ2-1; D gene uncertain. The germline V gene has CDR1 LNHNV and CDR2 YYDKDF (reference sequence). The CDR3 is 14 residues long. V was trimmed by 3 bases and J by 9 bases, leaving 15 bases between them. The CDR3 nucleotides read TGTGCCACCAGCAGCTTTGTAAGCCTGGGTGAGCAGTTCTTC. The encoded protein is CATSSFVSLGEQFF.

In its sample, this clonotype was seen many times. This chain uses TRBV6-2 or TRBV6-3 with TRBJ2-1; unclear D gene. Germline values: CDR1 MNHEY, CDR2 SVGEGT. V was cut by 4 bases and J by 3 bases, with 4 bases left in between. The CDR3 spans 12 residues. CDR3 region: CASSWGYNEQFF. In DNA, the CDR3 is TGTGCCAGCAGTTGGGGCTACAATGAGCAGTTCTTC.

This clonotype came up a few times. V gene TRBV18 combines with J gene TRBJ1-1, with 9 bases matching TRBD1. The J segment lost 6 bases and the V segment lost 3 bases, leaving 8 bases of the junction unmatched. CDR3 size: 15 residues. From germline, CDR1 is KGHSH and CDR2 LQKENI. CDR3 amino acids: CASSPWDRESPEAFF. The CDR3 nucleotides are TGTGCCAGCTCACCCTGGGACAGGGAGTCGCCTGAAGCTTTCTTT.

This clonotype appeared many times. The rearrangement uses TRBV7-9 and TRBJ2-7; 7 bases line up with TRBD1. V shed 3 bases and J 5 bases; nucleotides not matched to a gene: 7. CDR1 is SEHNR and CDR2 is FQNEAQ in the germline V gene (reference sequence). This CDR3 is 14 amino acids long. The CDR3 sequence: CASSLARGFDEQYF. The CDR3 DNA is TGTGCCAGCAGCTTGGCCAGGGGGTTCGACGAGCAGTACTTC.

This clonotype was recorded at least ten times. The chain combines TRBV6-1 with TRBJ2-5; D is ambiguous. The CDR3 length is 13 residues. The ends were cut back, 3 bases at V and 5 bases at J, with 10 bases in the middle. Germline-derived CDR1 and CDR2 are MNHNS and SASEGT. Written as DNA, the CDR3 is TGTGCCAGCAGTGACGGCAATGTGGAGACCCAGTACTTC. Translation: CASSDGNVETQYF.

The chain links TRBV2 to TRBJ1-5, with 7 bases identical to TRBD1. The CDR3 has 14 amino acids. The V gene's germline CDR1 is SNHLY and CDR2 FYNNEI. V gave up 4 bases and J gave up 1 base; unmatched junction bases: 1. The CDR3: CASSAGGSNQPQHF. The CDR3 nucleotides are TGTGCCAGCAGTGCAGGGGGGAGCAATCAGCCCCAGCATTTT. Full variable domain (rest looked up from reference TRBV2 and TRBJ1-5): EPEVTQTPSHQVTQMGQEVILRCVPISNHLYFYWYRQILGQKVEFLVSFYNNEISEKSEIFDDQFSVERPDGSNFTLKIRSTKLEDSAMYFCASSAGGSNQPQHFGDGTRLSIL.

This clonotype has at least ten counts. The rearrangement links TRBV27 to TRBJ1-4, with D uncertain. Germline-derived CDR1 and CDR2 are MNHEY and SMNVEV (reference sequence). The V gene lost 3 bases and the J gene lost 0 bases, with 11 bases spanning the gap. This CDR3 contains 16 residues. For the CDR3, the DNA is TGTGCCAGCAGTTTCTTTACCTGTGCAACTAATGAAAAACTGTTTTTT. Translated, it gives CASSFFTCATNEKLFF. Full variable domain (missing parts from reference TRBV27 and TRBJ1-4): EAQVTQNPRYLITVTGKKLTVTCSQNMNHEYMSWYRQDPGLGLRQIYYSMNVEVTDKGDVPEGYKVSRKEKRNFPLILESPSPNQTSLYFCASSFFTCATNEKLFFGSGTQLSVL.

Regarding this clonotype: A much more abundant neighbour one base away suggests this may be a read error. The chain is built from TRBV20-1 and TRBJ2-3; TRBD2 aligns across 9 bases. V shed 5 bases and J 10 bases; nucleotides not matched to a gene: 13. Germline V lookup: CDR1 DFQATT, CDR2 SNEGSKA (reference sequence). CDR3 length: 14 amino acids. The DNA for the CDR3 is TGCAGTGCTCCCCGAACTAGCGGGCCGCCTGCGCAGTATTTT. Translated, it gives CSAPRTSGPPAQYF.

This clonotype was seen at least ten times. Just one base apart from a much larger clone, this may be a read error. This chain joins TRBV6-5 and TRBJ2-1; 10 bases fit TRBD2. The CDR3 runs 15 residues. The germline CDR1 and CDR2 sequences are MNHEY and SVGAGI. The CDR3: CASSHSSGSYNEQFF. The CDR3 DNA sequence: TGTGCCAGCAGTCACTCTAGCGGGAGCTACAATGAGCAGTTCTTC.

This clonotype has ten or more counts. The chain is built from TRBV18 and TRBJ2-5, with 10 bases lining up with TRBD1. CDR3 size: 15 residues. CDR1 and CDR2 from the germline V gene are KGHSH and LQKENI. V shed 0 bases, J shed 5 bases, and the junction held 3 bases outside the gene matches. CDR3 in amino acids: CASSPPGTGVETQYF. CDR3 nucleotide sequence: TGTGCCAGCTCACCACCCGGGACAGGGGTGGAGACCCAGTACTTC.

This clonotype was counted ten times or more. This rearrangement joins TRBV19 to TRBJ2-3; tentatively, D is TRBD2 (6 bases). Germline CDR1 and CDR2: LNHDA and SQIVND (reference sequence). The CDR3 is 16 amino acids. V was pared by 6 bases and J by 5 bases, with 21 bases between. Here the CDR3 DNA reads TGTGCCAGTAGACAAATATTGGGGACTGAGAAAGATACGCAGTATTTT. The encoded protein is CASRQILGTEKDTQYF.

A word on this clonotype: One end of the junction does not line up with germline, which may come from a read error. This chain joins TRBV5-1 and TRBJ1-1, with a tentative D call TRBD1 (5 bases). The germline CDR1 and CDR2 sequences are SGHRS and YFSETQ. This CDR3 comprises 13 residues. CDR3 region: CASSPRTHTDAFF. CDR3 nucleotide sequence: TGCGCCAGCAGCCCTAGGACACACACTGACGCTTTCTTT.

This clonotype was picked up one time. V usage is TRBV24-1 and J usage is TRBJ2-1; 13 bases align to TRBD2. The CDR3 spans 16 residues. With V trimmed by 4 bases and J by 4 bases, 3 bases remained unmatched. Germline V CDR1 and CDR2: KGHDR, SFDVKD. The CDR3 is CATSDSGLAGYNEQFF. CDR3 nucleotide sequence: TGTGCCACCAGTGACTCGGGACTAGCGGGATACAATGAGCAGTTCTTC.

This clonotype was seen many times. The CDR3 DNA sequence: TGCAGTGCTAGAGATACGGGAGGGAGCTCCTACGAGCAGTACTTC. This codes for CSARDTGGSSYEQYF. The rearrangement uses TRBV20-1 and TRBJ2-7, with TRBD2 matching over 8 bases. This CDR3 is 15 amino acids long. V trimming: 0 bases; J trimming: 0 bases; junction bases outside the gene matches: 4. CDR1 and CDR2 from the germline V gene are DFQATT and SNEGSKA (reference sequence).

This clonotype was observed many times. The chain has TRBV19 and TRBJ1-5, with D unclear. Looked up from germline, CDR1 is LNHDA and CDR2 is SQIVND (reference sequence). V lost 11 bases and J lost 0, with 11 bases in between. CDR3 size: 13 residues. The CDR3 DNA reads TGTGCCGGCTCAAGGGATAGCAATCAGCCCCAGCATTTT. Translated, it gives CAGSRDSNQPQHF.

In its sample, this clonotype was seen many times. In DNA, the CDR3 is TGCAGCGTTTACAGGGCAAGCTCCTACGAGCAGTACTTC. Its translation: CSVYRASSYEQYF. This chain links TRBV29-1 with TRBJ2-7; D perhaps matches TRBD1 (6 bases). The CDR3 runs to 13 residues. In germline, CDR1 is SQVTM, CDR2 ANQGSEA. V dropped 5 bases and J dropped 0 bases, with 11 bases sitting between them.

The chain has TRBV29-1 and TRBJ2-7, with 14 nucleotides matching TRBD2. V dropped 4 bases and J dropped 7; count of bases not matched to a gene: 9. The CDR3 runs 15 residues. Germline CDR1 is SQVTM and CDR2 is ANQGSEA. The CDR3 reads CSVAPGLAGAVEQYF. The CDR3 coding sequence is TGCAGCGTTGCCCCGGGACTAGCGGGAGCCGTGGAGCAGTACTTC.

As to this clonotype: A much bigger clone sits one base away, suggesting this may be a read error. This chain joins TRBV5-8 and TRBJ2-5, with D uncertain. The V gene's germline CDR1 is SGHTS and CDR2 YDEGEE. CDR3 size: 15 residues. V was clipped by 0 bases and J by 2 bases, with 11 bases between them. CDR3 sequence (DNA): TGTGCCAGCAGCTTGGGAAACACAGATCAAGAGACCCAGTACTTC. Residues: CASSLGNTDQETQYF.

Concerning this clonotype itself: It may be a read error: a sequence one base away is much more abundant. The chain is built from TRBV5-5 and TRBJ2-7, with D unclear. V was trimmed by 0 bases and J by 2 bases, leaving 12 bases between them. Germline assignment: CDR1 SGHKS and CDR2 YYEKEE (reference sequence). The CDR3 has 15 residues. CDR3 amino acids: CASSLDQARAYEQYF. The CDR3, as DNA: TGTGCCAGCAGCTTGGATCAGGCCCGAGCCTACGAGCAGTACTTC.